This T cell receptor beta chain was documented in a study of T cell responses to AZD1222 COVID-19 vaccine. Study conclusions and caveats: Mostly white British, mostly female donors; authors suggested clonal diversity may be underestimated. Only six individuals given AZD1222 were seropositive at baseline.

Sequencing was performed with immunoSEQ multiplex PCR; in TCRdb, only in-frame clones are kept and a portion is missing. The sample yields fewer than 90,000 clones, roughly 86% seen once. Doses given second, at about 4 or about 12 weeks, were pooled. The CDR3 is 16 amino acids. Worth noting for this clone: The antigen is unknown.

The chain carries TRBV1 and TRBJ1-2. TRBV1 is annotated as a pseudogene. This sequence was found in an adult who received the AZD1222 COVID-19 vaccine. The sequencing used peripheral blood, collected 28 days after the second AZD1222 dose. CDR3 DNA sequence: TGCACCAGCAGCCAAGATCCCCGGGGAGGCTATCATGGCTACACCTTC. It codes for CTSSQDPRGGYHGYTF.